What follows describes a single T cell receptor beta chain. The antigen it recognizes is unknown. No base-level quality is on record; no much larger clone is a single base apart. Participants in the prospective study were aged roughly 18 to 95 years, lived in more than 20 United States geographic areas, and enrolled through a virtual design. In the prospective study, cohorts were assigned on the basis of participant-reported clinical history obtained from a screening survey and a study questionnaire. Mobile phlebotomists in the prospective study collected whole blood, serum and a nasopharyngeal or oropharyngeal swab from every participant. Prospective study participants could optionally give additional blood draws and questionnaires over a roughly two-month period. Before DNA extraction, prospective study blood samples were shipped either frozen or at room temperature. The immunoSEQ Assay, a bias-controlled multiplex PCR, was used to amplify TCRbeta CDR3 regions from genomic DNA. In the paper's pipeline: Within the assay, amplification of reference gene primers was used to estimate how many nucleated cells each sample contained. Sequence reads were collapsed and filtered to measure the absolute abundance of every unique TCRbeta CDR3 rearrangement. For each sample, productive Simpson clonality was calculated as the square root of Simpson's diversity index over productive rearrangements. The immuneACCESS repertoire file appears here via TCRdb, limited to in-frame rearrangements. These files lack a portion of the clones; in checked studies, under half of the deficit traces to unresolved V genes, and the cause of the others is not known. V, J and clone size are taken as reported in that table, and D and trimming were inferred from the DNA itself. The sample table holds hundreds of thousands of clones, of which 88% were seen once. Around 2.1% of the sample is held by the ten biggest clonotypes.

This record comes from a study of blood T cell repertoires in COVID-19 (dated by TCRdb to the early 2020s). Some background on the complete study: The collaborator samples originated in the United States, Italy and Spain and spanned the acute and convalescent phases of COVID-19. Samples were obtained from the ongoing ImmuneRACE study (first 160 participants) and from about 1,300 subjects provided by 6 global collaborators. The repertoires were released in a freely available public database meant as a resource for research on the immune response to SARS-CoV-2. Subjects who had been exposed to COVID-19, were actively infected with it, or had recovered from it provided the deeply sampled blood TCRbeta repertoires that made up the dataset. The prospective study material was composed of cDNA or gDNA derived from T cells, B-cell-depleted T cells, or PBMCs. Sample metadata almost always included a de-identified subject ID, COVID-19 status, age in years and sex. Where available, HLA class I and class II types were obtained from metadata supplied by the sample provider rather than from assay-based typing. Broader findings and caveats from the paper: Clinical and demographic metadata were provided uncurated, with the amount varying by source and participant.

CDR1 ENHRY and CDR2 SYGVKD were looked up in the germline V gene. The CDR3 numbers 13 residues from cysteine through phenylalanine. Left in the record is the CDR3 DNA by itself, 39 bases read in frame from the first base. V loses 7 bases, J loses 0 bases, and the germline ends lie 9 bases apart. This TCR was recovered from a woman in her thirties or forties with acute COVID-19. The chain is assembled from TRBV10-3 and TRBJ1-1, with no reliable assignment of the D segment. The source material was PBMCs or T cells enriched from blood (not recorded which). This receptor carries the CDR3 CAIKANLNTEAFF. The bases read TGTGCCATCAAAGCGAATTTGAACACTGAAGCTTTCTTT.